The source of this T cell receptor (beta chain) is a study of PD-1 blockade in classical Hodgkin lymphoma. Study findings and constraints: Complete responders had baseline diversity similar to newly diagnosed patients.

Each patient's relapse followed autologous stem cell transplantation, and brentuximab vedotin exposure varied. Patients' outcomes at their best amounted to complete response, partial response or progressive disease. A note on this clone: Its antigen remains unknown.

The CDR3 is made up of 16 amino acids. V was shortened by 2 bases and J by 1 base, with 15 bases between the two germline ends. Germline values: CDR1 SGHRS, CDR2 YFSETQ. Profiling relied on immunoSEQ multiplex PCR, and the TCRdb table lists in-frame clones only, not all of them. The sample comprises 20,000 to 25,000 clones, roughly 79% of which are singletons, and roughly 21% rests with the top ten. This material consisted of peripheral blood mononuclear cells (PBMCs), taken before the second cycle of nivolumab. The V and J genes are TRBV5-1 and TRBJ1-1; D gene unclear. The receptor's source is a human donor with classical Hodgkin lymphoma. The DNA for the CDR3 is TGCGCCAGCAGCTTAAGGGTAGCGGACGGGAACACTGAAGCTTTCTTT. Its translation is CASSLRVADGNTEAFF. The full variable domain, completed using reference TRBV5-1 and TRBJ1-1, is KAGVTQTPRYLIKTRGQQVTLSCSPISGHRSVSWYQQTPGQGLQFLFEYFSETQRNKGNFPGRFSGRQFSNSRSEMNVSTLELGDSALYLCASSLRVADGNTEAFFGQGTRLTVV.